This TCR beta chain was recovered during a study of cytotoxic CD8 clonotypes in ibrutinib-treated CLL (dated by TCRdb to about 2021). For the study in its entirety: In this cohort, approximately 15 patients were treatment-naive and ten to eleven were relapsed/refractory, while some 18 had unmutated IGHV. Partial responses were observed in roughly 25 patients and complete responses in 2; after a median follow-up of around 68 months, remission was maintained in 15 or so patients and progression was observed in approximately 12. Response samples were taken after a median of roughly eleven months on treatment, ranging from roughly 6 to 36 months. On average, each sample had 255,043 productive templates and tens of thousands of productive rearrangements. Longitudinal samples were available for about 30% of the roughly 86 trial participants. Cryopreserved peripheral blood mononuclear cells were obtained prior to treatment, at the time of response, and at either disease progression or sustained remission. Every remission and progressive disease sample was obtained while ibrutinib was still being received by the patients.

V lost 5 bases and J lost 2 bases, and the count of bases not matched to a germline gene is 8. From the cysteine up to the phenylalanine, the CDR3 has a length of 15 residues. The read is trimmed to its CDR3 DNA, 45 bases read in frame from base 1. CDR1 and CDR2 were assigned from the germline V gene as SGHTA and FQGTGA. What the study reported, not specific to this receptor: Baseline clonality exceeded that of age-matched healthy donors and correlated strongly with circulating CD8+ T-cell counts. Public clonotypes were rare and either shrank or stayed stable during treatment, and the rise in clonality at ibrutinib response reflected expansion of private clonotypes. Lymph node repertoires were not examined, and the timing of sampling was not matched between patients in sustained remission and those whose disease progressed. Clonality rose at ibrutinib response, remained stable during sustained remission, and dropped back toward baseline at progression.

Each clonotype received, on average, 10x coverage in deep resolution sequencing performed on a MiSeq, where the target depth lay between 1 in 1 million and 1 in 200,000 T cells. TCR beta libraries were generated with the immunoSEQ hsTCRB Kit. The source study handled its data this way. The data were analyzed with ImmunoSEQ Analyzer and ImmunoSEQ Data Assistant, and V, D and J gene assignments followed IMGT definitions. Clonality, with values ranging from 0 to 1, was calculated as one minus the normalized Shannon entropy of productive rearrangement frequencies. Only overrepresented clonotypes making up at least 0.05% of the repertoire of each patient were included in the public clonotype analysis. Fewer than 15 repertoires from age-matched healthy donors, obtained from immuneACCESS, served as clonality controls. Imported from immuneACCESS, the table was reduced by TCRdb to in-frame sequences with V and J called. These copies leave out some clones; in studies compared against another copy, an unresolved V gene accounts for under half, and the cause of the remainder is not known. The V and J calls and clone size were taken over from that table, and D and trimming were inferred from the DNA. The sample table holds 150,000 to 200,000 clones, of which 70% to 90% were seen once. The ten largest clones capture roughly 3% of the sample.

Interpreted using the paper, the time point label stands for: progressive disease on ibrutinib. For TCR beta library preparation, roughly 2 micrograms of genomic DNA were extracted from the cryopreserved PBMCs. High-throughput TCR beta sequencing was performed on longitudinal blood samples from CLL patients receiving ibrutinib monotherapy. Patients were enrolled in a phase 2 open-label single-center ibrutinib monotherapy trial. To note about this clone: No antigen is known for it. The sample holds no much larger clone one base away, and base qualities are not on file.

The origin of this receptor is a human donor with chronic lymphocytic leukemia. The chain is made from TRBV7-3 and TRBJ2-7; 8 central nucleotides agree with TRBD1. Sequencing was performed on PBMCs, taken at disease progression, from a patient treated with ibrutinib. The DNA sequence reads TGTGCCAGCAGCCCAACCGGGACAGGAGCCTACGAGCAGTACTTC. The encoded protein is CASSPTGTGAYEQYF.